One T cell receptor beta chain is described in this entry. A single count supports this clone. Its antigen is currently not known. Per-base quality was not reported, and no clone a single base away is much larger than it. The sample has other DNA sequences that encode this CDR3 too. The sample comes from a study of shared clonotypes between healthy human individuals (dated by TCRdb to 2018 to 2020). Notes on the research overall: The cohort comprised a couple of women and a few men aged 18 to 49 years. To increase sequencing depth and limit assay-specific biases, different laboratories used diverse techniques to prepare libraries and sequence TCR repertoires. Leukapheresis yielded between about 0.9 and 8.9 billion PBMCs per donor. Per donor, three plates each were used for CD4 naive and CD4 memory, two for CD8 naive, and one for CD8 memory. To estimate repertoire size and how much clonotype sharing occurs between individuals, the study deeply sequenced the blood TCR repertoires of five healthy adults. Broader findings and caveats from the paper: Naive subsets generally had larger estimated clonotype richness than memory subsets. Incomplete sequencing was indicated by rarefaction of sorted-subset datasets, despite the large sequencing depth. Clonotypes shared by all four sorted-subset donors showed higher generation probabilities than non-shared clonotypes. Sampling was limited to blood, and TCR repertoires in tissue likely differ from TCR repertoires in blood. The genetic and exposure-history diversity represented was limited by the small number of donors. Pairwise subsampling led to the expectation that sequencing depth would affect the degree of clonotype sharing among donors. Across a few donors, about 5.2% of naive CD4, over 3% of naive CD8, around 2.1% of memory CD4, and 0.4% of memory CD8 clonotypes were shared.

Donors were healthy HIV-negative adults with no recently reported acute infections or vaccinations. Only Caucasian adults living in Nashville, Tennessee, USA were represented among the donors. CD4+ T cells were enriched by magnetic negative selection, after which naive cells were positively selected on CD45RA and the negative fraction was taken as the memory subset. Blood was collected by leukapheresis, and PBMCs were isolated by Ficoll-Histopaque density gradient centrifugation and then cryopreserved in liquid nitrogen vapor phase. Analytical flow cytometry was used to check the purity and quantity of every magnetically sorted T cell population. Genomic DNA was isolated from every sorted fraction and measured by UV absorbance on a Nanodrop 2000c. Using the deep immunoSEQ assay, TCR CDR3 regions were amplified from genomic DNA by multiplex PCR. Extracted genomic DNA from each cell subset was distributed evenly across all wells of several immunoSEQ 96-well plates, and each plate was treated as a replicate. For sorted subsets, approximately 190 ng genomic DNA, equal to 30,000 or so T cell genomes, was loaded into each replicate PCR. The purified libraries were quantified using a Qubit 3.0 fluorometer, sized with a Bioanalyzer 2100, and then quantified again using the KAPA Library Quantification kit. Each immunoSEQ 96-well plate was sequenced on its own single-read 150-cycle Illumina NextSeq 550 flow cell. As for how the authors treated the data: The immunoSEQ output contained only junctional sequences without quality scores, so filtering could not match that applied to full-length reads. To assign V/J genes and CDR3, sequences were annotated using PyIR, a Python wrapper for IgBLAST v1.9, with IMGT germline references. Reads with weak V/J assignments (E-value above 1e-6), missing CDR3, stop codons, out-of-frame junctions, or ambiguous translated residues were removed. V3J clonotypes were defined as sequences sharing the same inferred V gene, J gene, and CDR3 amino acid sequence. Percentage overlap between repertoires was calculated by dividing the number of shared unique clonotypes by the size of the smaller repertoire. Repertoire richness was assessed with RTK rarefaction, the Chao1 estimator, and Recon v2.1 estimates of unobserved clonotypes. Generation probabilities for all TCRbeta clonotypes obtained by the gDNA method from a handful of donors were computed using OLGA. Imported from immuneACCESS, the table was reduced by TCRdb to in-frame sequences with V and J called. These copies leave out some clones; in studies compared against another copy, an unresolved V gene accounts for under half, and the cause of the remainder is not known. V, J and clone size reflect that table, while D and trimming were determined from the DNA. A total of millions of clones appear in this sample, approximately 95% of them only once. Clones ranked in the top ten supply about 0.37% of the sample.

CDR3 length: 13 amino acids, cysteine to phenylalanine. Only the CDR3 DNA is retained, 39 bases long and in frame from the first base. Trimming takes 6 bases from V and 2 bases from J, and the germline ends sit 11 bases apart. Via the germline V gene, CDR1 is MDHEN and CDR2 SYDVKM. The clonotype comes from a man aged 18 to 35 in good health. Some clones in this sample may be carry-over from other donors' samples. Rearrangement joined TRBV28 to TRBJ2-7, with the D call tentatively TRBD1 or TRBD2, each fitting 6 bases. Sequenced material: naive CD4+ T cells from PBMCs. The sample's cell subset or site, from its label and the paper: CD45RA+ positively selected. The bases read TGTGCCAGCAGCGGGGGCAGGACCTACGAGCAGTACTTC. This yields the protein CASSGGRTYEQYF.